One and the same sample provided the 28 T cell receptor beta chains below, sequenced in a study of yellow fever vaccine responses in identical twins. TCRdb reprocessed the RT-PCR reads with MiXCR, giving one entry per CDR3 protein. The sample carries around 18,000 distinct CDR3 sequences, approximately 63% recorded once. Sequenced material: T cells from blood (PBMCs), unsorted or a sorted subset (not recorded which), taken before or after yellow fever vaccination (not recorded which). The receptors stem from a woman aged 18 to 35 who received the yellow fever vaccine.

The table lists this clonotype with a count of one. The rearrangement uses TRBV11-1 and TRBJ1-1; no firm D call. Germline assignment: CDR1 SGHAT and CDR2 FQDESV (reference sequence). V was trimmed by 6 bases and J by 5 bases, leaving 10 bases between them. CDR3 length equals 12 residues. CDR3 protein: CASSADRTEAFF. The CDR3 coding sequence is TGTGCCAGCAGTGCTGATAGGACTGAAGCTTTCTTT.

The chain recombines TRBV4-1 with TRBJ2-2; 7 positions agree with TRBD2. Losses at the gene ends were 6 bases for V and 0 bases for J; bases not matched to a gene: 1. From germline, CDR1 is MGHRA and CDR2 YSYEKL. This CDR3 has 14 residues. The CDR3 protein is CASRLASNTGELFF. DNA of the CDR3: TGCGCCAGCAGACTAGCGTCGAACACCGGGGAGCTGTTTTTT.

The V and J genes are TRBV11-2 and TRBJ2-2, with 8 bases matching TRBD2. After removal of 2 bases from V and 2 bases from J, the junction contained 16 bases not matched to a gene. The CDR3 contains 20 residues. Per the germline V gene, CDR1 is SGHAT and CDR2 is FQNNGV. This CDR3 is CASSLWVSGDKRTNTGELFF. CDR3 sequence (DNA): TGTGCCAGCAGCTTATGGGTTAGCGGGGATAAACGGACAAACACCGGGGAGCTGTTTTTT.

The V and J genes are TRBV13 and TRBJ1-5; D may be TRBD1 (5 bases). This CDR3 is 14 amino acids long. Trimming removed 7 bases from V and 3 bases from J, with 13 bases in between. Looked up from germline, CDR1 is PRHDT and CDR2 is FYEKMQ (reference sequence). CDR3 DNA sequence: TGTGCCAGCAATCAACGAGGGGCCAATCAGCCCCAGCATTTT. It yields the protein CASNQRGANQPQHF. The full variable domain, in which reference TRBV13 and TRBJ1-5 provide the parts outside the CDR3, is AAGVIQSPRHLIKEKRETATLKCYPIPRHDTVYWYQQGPGQDPQFLISFYEKMQSDKGSIPDRFSAQQFSDYHSELNMSSLELGDSALYFCASNQRGANQPQHFGDGTRLSIL.

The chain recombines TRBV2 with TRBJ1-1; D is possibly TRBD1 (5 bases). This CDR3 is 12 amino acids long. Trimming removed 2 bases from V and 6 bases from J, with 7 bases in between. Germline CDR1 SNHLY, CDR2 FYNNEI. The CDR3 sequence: CASSESTAEAFF. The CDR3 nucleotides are TGTGCCAGCAGTGAATCGACAGCTGAAGCTTTCTTT.

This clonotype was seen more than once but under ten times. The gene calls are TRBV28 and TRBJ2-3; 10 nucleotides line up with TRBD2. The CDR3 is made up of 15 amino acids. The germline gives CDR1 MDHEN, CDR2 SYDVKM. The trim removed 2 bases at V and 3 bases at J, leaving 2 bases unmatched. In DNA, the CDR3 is TGTGCCAGCAGTTTACCTAGCGGGAGTACAGATACGCAGTATTTT. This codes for CASSLPSGSTDTQYF.

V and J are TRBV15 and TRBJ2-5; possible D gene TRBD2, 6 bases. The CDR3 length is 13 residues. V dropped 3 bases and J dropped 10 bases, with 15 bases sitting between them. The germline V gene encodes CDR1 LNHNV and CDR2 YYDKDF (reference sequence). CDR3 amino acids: CATSSVGDSGQYF. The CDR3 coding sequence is TGTGCCACCAGCAGTGTGGGGGACTCAGGCCAGTACTTC. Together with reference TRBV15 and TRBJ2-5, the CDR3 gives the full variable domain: DAMVIQNPRYQVTQFGKPVTLSCSQTLNHNVMYWYQQKSSQAPKLLFHYYDKDFNNEADTPDNFQSRRPNTSFCFLDIRSPGLGDTAMYLCATSSVGDSGQYFGPGTRLLVL.

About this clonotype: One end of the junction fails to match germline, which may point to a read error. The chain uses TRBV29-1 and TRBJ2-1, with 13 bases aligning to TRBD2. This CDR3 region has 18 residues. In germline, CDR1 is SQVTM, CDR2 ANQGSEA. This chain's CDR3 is CSVPPTSGGARSYNKQFF. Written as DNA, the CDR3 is TGCAGCGTTCCACCTACTAGCGGGGGGGCCAGGTCCTACAATAAGCAGTTCTTC.

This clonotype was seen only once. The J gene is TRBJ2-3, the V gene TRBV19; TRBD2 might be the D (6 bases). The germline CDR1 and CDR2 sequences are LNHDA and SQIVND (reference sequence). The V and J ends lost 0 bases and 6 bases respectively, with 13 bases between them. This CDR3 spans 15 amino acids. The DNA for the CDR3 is TGTGCCAGTAGTATAGATGATGGGGGGACGGATACGCAGTATTTT. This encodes CASSIDDGGTDTQYF.

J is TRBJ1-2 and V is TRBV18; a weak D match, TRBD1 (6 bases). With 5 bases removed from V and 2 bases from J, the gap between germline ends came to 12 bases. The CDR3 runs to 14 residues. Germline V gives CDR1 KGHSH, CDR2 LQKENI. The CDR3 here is CASSTPGQNYGYTF. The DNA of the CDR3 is TGTGCCAGCTCAACGCCCGGACAGAACTATGGCTACACCTTC.

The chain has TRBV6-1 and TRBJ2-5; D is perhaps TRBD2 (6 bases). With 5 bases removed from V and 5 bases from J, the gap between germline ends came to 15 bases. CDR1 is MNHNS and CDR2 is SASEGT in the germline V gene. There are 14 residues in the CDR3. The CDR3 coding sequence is TGTGCCAGCAGTCGGTCCGGGCGGGGCGAGACCCAGTACTTC. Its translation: CASSRSGRGETQYF.

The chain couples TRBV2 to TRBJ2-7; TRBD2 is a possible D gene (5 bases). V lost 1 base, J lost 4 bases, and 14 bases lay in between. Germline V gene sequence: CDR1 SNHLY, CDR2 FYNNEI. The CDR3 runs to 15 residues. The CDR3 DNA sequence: TGTGCCAGCAGTGAAGTTTACGCGTCGGGGTACGAGCAGTACTTC. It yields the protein CASSEVYASGYEQYF.

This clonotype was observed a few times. The CDR3 region is CSVEYGSGSNEQFF. As DNA, the CDR3 is TGCAGCGTTGAGTATGGCAGCGGGAGCAATGAGCAGTTCTTC. This chain links TRBV29-1 with TRBJ2-1, with 8 bases aligning to TRBD2. This CDR3 is built from 14 residues. The V segment lost 3 bases and the J segment 6 bases; nucleotides outside the gene matches: 7. The germline gives CDR1 SQVTM, CDR2 ANQGSEA.

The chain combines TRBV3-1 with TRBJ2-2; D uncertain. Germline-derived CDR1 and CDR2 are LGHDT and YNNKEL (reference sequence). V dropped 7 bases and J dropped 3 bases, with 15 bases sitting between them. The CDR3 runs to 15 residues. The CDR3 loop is CASINSGLDTGELFF. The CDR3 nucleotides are TGTGCCAGCATCAACTCCGGGCTGGACACCGGGGAGCTGTTTTTT.

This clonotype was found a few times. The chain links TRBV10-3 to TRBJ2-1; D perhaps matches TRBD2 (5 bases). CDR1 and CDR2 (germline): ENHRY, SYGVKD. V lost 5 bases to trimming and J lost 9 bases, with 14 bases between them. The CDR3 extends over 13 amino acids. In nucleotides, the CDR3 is TGTGCCATCAGTAAAGAGGGTTGGGGTGAGCAGTTCTTC. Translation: CAISKEGWGEQFF.

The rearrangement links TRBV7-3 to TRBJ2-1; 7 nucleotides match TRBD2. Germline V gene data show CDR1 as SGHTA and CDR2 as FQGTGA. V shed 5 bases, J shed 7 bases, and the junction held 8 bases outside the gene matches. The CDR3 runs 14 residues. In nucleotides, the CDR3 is TGTGCCAGCAGCCATGGACTAGATTCTAATGAGCAGTTCTTC. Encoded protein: CASSHGLDSNEQFF.

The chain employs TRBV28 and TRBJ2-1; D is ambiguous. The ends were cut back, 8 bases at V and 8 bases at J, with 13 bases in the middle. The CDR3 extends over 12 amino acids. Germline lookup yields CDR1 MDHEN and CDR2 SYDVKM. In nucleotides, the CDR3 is TGTGCCAGCCTTACCCCTGGTCATGAGCAGTTCTTC. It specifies CASLTPGHEQFF.

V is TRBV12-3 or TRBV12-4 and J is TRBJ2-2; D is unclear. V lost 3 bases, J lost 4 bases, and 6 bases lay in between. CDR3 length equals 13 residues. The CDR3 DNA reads TGTGCCAGCAGTTTTTCCAGCACCGGGGAGCTGTTTTTT. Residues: CASSFSSTGELFF.

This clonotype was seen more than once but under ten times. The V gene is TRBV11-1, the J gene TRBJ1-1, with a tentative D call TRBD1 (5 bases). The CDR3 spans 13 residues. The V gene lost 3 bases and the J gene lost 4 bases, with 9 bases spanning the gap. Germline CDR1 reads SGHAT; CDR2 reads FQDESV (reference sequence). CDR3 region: CASSFVGGTEAFF. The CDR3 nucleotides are TGTGCCAGCAGCTTTGTGGGGGGCACTGAAGCTTTCTTT.

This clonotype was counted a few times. The CDR3 is CASSLDSVSTYEQYF. CDR3 DNA: TGTGCCAGCAGCTTAGACTCAGTGTCGACCTACGAGCAGTACTTC. This chain connects TRBV11-3 to TRBJ2-7, with D unclear. V lost 0 bases, J lost 2 bases, and 11 bases lay in between. From germline, CDR1 is SGHNT and CDR2 YENEEA. The CDR3 consists of 15 residues.

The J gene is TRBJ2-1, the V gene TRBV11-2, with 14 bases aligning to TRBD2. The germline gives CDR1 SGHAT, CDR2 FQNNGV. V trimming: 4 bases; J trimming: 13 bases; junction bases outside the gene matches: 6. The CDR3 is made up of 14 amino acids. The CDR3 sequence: CASSSGLAGDLQFF. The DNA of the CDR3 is TGTGCCAGCAGCTCGGGACTAGCGGGAGACCTTCAGTTCTTC.

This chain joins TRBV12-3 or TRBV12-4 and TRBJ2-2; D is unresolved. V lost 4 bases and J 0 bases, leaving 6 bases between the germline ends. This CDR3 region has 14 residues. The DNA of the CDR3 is TGTGCCAGCAGTTGGACCCCGAACACCGGGGAGCTGTTTTTT. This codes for CASSWTPNTGELFF.

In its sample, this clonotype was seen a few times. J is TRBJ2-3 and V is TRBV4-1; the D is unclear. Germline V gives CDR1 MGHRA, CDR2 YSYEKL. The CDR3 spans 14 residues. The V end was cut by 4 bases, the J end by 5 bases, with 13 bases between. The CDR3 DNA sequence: TGCGCCAGCAGCCCGGACGGAAGGGAAGATACGCAGTATTTT. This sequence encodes CASSPDGREDTQYF.

Here the CDR3 reads CASSLWDTGADTEAFF. CDR3 nucleotide sequence: TGTGCCAGCAGTTTGTGGGACACAGGGGCAGACACTGAAGCTTTCTTT. The genes are TRBV28 and TRBJ1-1; 7 bases fit TRBD1. V shed 3 bases and J 3 bases; nucleotides not matched to a gene: 10. The germline V gene encodes CDR1 MDHEN and CDR2 SYDVKM. CDR3 size: 16 residues.

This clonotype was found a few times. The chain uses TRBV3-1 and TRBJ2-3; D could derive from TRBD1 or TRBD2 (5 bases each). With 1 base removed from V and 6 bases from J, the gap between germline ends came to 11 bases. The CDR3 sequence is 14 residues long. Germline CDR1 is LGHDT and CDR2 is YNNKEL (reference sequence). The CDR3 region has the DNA TGTGCCAGCAGCCAAGCTAGCTGGGGGGATACGCAGTATTTT. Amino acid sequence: CASSQASWGDTQYF.

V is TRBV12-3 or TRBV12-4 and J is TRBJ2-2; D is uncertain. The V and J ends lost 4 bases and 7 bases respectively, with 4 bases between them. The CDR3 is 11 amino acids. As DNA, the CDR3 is TGTGCCAGCAGTTACGTCGGGGAGCTGTTTTTT. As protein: CASSYVGELFF.

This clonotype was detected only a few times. CDR3 sequence reads: CSVDWDSETQYF. For the CDR3, the DNA is TGCAGCGTTGATTGGGATTCGGAGACCCAGTACTTC. This chain joins TRBV29-1 and TRBJ2-5; D is ambiguous. Germline CDR1 reads SQVTM; CDR2 reads ANQGSEA. The CDR3 totals 12 residues. Trimming stripped 3 bases from V and 5 bases from J, with 10 bases between. Filled out from reference TRBV29-1 and TRBJ2-5, the complete variable domain reads SAVISQKPSRDICQRGTSLTIQCQVDSQVTMMFWYRQQPGQSLTLIATANQGSEATYESGFVIDKFPISRPNLTFSTLTVSNMSPEDSSIYLCSVDWDSETQYFGPGTRLLVL.

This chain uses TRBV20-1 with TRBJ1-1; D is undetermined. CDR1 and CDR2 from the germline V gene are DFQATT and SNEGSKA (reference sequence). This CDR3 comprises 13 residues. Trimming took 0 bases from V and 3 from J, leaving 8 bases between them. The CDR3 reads CSARDRPYTEAFF. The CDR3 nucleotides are TGCAGTGCTAGAGATCGACCCTACACTGAAGCTTTCTTT.